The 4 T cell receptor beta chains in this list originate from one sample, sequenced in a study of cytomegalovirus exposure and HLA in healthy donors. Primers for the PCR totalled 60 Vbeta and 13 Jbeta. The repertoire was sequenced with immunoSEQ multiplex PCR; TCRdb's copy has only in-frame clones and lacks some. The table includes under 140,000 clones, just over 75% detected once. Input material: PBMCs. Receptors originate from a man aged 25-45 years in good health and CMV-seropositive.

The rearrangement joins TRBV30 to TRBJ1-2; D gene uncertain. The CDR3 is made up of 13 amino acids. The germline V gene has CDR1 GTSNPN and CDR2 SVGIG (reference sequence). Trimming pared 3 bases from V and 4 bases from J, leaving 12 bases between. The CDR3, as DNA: TGTGCCTGGAGAATGTCCGGAGTCTATGGCTACACCTTC. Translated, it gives CAWRMSGVYGYTF.

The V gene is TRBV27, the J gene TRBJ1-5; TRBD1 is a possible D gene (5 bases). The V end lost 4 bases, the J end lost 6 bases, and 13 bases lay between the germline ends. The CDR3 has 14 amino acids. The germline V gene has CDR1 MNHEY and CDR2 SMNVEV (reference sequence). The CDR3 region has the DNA TGTGCCAGCAGTTACCAGGGAATGGGTCAGCCCCAGCATTTT. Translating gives CASSYQGMGQPQHF.

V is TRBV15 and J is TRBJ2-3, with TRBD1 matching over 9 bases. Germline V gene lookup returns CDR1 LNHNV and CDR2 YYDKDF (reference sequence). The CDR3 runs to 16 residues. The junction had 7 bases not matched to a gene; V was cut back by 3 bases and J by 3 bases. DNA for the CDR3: TGTGCCACCAGCAGCACCCGGGGACAGGGAACAGATACGCAGTATTTT. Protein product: CATSSTRGQGTDTQYF.

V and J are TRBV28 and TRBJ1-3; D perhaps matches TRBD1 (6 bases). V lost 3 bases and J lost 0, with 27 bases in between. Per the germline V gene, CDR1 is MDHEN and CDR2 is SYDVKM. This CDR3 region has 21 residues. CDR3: CASSLGAVGSTNFLSGNTIYF. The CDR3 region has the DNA TGTGCCAGCAGTTTGGGGGCTGTTGGGTCCACGAACTTCCTCTCTGGAAACACCATATATTTT.